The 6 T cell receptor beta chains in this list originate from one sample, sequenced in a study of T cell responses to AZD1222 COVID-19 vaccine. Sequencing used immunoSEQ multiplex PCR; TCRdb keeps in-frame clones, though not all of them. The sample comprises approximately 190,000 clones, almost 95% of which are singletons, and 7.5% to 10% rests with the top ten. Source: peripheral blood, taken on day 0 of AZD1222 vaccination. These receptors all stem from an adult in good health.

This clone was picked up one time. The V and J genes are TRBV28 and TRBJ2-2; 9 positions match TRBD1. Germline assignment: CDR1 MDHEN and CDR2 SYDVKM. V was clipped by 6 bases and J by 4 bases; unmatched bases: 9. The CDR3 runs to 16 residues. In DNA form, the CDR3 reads TGTGCCAGCAGCTTCCCGGGACAGGGCGTCACCGGGGAGCTGTTTTTT. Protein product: CASSFPGQGVTGELFF.

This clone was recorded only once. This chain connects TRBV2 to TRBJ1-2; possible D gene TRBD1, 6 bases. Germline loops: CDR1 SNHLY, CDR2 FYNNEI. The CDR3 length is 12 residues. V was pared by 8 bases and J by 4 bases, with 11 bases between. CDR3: CASCADSYGYTF. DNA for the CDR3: TGTGCCAGCTGTGCGGACAGCTATGGCTACACCTTC.

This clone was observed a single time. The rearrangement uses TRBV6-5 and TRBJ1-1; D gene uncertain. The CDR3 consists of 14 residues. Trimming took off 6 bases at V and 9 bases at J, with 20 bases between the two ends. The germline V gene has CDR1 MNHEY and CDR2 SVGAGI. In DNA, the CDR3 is TGTGCCAGCAGACCGCCTTATGCCCTTCTTAAAGCTTTCTTT. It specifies CASRPPYALLKAFF.

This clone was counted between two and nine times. CDR3 sequence: CASSPGTRYNSPLHF. CDR3 coding DNA: TGTGCCAGTAGCCCTGGAACCCGGTATAATTCACCCCTCCACTTT. The chain links TRBV19 to TRBJ1-6; D is unclear. The V and J ends lost 6 bases and 4 bases respectively, with 13 bases between them. The length of the CDR3 is 15 residues. Germline V gene sequence: CDR1 LNHDA, CDR2 SQIVND (reference sequence).

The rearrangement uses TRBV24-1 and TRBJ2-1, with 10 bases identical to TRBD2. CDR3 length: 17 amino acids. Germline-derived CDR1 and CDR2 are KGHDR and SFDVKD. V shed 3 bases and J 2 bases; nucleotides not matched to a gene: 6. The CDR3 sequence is CATSDTGTSVPYNEQFF. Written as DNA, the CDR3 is TGTGCCACCAGTGATACCGGGACTAGCGTTCCCTACAATGAGCAGTTCTTC.

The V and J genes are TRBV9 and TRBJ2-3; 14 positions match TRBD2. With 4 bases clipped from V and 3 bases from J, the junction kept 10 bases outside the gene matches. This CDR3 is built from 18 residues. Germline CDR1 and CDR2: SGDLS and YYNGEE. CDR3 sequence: CASSKRLAGGPSTDTQYF. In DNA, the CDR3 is TGTGCCAGCAGCAAAAGACTAGCGGGAGGGCCATCGACAGATACGCAGTATTTT.